A single sample is the source of the 29 T cell receptor beta chains below, sequenced in a study of blood T cell repertoires in COVID-19. Repertoires were generated with immunoSEQ multiplex PCR, while TCRdb's copy carries only in-frame clones and drops some. The profile shows a few hundred thousand clones, around 84% of them singletons. The sequenced sample consisted of peripheral blood. These receptor sequences come from a man aged 25 to 40 with active or convalescent COVID-19.

This rearrangement joins TRBV7-9 to TRBJ2-1; TRBD2 aligns across 15 bases. There are 16 residues in the CDR3. CDR1 SEHNR and CDR2 FQNEAQ come from the germline V gene (reference sequence). Losses at the gene ends were 3 bases for V and 7 bases for J; bases not matched to a gene: 4. The CDR3: CASSFWTSGRENEQFF. In DNA form, the CDR3 reads TGTGCCAGCAGCTTTTGGACTAGCGGGAGGGAGAATGAGCAGTTCTTC.

This rearrangement joins TRBV28 to TRBJ1-2, with 7 bases lining up with TRBD1. Losses at the gene ends were 6 bases for V and 4 bases for J; bases not matched to a gene: 8. Germline V gene lookup returns CDR1 MDHEN and CDR2 SYDVKM. The CDR3 contains 14 residues. The CDR3 is CASRRQGRPYGYTF. The CDR3 coding sequence is TGTGCCAGCAGGCGACAGGGAAGGCCCTATGGCTACACCTTC.

The rearrangement uses TRBV30 and TRBJ2-3, with D possibly being TRBD2 (6 bases). The length of the CDR3 is 14 residues. With 3 bases removed from V and 0 bases from J, the gap between germline ends came to 10 bases. The germline V gene has CDR1 GTSNPN and CDR2 SVGIG (reference sequence). The CDR3: CAWRPGLSTDTQYF. In nucleotides, the CDR3 is TGTGCCTGGAGACCGGGACTCAGCACAGATACGCAGTATTTT. The full variable domain, its missing parts supplied by reference TRBV30 and TRBJ2-3, is SQTIHQWPATLVQPVGSPLSLECTVEGTSNPNLYWYRQAAGRGLQLLFYSVGIGQISSEVPQNLSASRPQDRQFILSSKKLLLSDSGFYLCAWRPGLSTDTQYFGPGTRLTVL.

J is TRBJ2-7 and V is TRBV19, with no clear D. The CDR3 runs 12 residues. Germline CDR1 and CDR2: LNHDA and SQIVND (reference sequence). The ends were cut back, 7 bases at V and 9 bases at J, with 16 bases in the middle. CDR3 sequence reads: CASTYPLTGQYF. The CDR3 DNA reads TGTGCCAGTACATACCCTCTTACCGGGCAGTACTTC. The entire variable domain, with the rest obtained from reference TRBV19 and TRBJ2-7, is as follows: DGGITQSPKYLFRKEGQNVTLSCEQNLNHDAMYWYRQDPGQGLRLIYYSQIVNDFQKGDIAEGYSVSREKKESFPLTVTSAQKNPTAFYLCASTYPLTGQYFGPGTRLTVT.

Note on this clone: This specimen includes other DNA sequences encoding the same CDR3. V gene TRBV5-1 combines with J gene TRBJ1-6, with 8 positions matching TRBD1. CDR3 length equals 15 residues. Germline V gives CDR1 SGHRS, CDR2 YFSETQ. The V segment lost 0 bases and the J segment 7 bases; nucleotides outside the gene matches: 3. The CDR3 loop is CASSLDGQGNSPLHF. CDR3 sequence (DNA): TGCGCCAGCAGCTTGGATGGACAGGGAAATTCACCCCTCCACTTT.

The rearrangement joins TRBV27 to TRBJ1-6; maybe TRBD1 (5 bases). V lost 7 bases to trimming and J lost 7 bases, with 14 bases between them. The CDR3 contains 14 residues. Germline-derived CDR1 and CDR2 are MNHEY and SMNVEV (reference sequence). CDR3 coding DNA: TGTGCCAGCAAGTCTCCAGGGATAAATTCACCCCTCCACTTT. It translates to CASKSPGINSPLHF.

V is TRBV5-1 and J is TRBJ1-5; D is unclear. Trimming stripped 4 bases from V and 6 bases from J, with 11 bases between. Germline lookup yields CDR1 SGHRS and CDR2 YFSETQ. This CDR3 is built from 13 residues. The CDR3 nucleotides are TGCGCCAGCAGCACTACACCGAGTCAGCCCCAGCATTTT. This translates into CASSTTPSQPQHF.

V usage is TRBV28 and J usage is TRBJ2-3; D gene ambiguous. Germline V gene sequence: CDR1 MDHEN, CDR2 SYDVKM. The V gene lost 3 bases and the J gene lost 2 bases, with 6 bases spanning the gap. The CDR3 spans 13 residues. The CDR3 DNA is TGTGCCAGCAGTTTCTATTACACAGATACGCAGTATTTT. It translates to CASSFYYTDTQYF.

About this clone itself: The sample contains more than one DNA sequence encoding this CDR3. The chain employs TRBV6-2 or TRBV6-3 and TRBJ1-4; D is unresolved. Germline CDR1 and CDR2: MNHEY and SVGEGT. V shed 2 bases and J shed 0 bases, with 7 bases lying between them. The CDR3 loop spans 15 amino acids. The CDR3 bases are TGTGCCAGCAGTTACCGAGGAGCAACTAATGAAAAACTGTTTTTT. Its translation: CASSYRGATNEKLFF.

On this clone itself: The junction and the germline gene differ at one end; a read error may be behind it. The chain links TRBV7-2 to TRBJ2-7; 7 bases fit TRBD1. The CDR3 length is 13 residues. Germline CDR1 SGHTA, CDR2 FQGNSA. CDR3 DNA: TGTGCCAGCAGCGTAGCCGGGACAGTCGGGCAGTACTTC. Translation gives CASSVAGTVGQYF.

The V and J genes are TRBV30 and TRBJ1-1; 9 bases match TRBD1. The V segment lost 6 bases and the J segment 0 bases; nucleotides outside the gene matches: 8. The CDR3 runs 15 residues. The germline V gene encodes CDR1 GTSNPN and CDR2 SVGIG (reference sequence). The CDR3 is CACTGGESMNTEAFF. The CDR3 region has the DNA TGTGCCTGTACAGGGGGCGAGAGTATGAACACTGAAGCTTTCTTT.

This clone was picked up a small number of times. The J gene is TRBJ2-5, the V gene TRBV6-5, with a tentative D call TRBD1 (6 bases). The germline V and J ends were trimmed by 4 bases and 3 bases, with 12 bases remaining between them. CDR3 length equals 14 residues. Germline CDR1 MNHEY, CDR2 SVGAGI. CDR3 nucleotides: TGTGCCAGCAGTTTTCAGGGGCGGGAAGAGACCCAGTACTTC. The encoded protein is CASSFQGREETQYF.

The rearrangement links TRBV30 to TRBJ2-1, with D perhaps matching TRBD2 (6 bases). The CDR3 covers 12 residues. Germline lookup yields CDR1 GTSNPN and CDR2 SVGIG (reference sequence). With 3 bases removed from V and 3 bases from J, the gap between germline ends came to 6 bases. CDR3 in amino acids: CAWSGGYNEQFF. CDR3 DNA: TGTGCCTGGAGCGGGGGCTACAATGAGCAGTTCTTC.

The chain has TRBV7-6 and TRBJ2-5; the D gene is possibly TRBD1 (5 bases). Trimming removed 3 bases from V and 7 bases from J, with 18 bases in between. This CDR3 contains 15 residues. The germline gives CDR1 SGHVS, CDR2 FNYEAQ. CDR3: CASSFSRQGERTQYF. CDR3 nucleotide sequence: TGTGCCAGCAGCTTCTCTCGGCAGGGCGAGAGGACCCAGTACTTC.

This clone was counted only a few times. This chain joins TRBV5-6 and TRBJ1-4, with 7 bases matching TRBD1. Germline CDR1 is SGHDT and CDR2 is YYEEEE. Trimming cost V 1 base and J 0 bases; bases outside gene matches: 3. This CDR3 contains 16 residues. The CDR3 reads CASSLLGTATNEKLFF. The CDR3 nucleotides read TGTGCCAGCAGCTTGCTCGGGACAGCAACTAATGAAAAACTGTTTTTT.

The CDR3 bases are TGTGCCGCTGCGACTAGCGGGACAGATACGCAGTATTTT. Amino acid sequence: CAAATSGTDTQYF. The genes are TRBV7-9 and TRBJ2-3; 10 bases align to TRBD2. Germline V gene sequence: CDR1 SEHNR, CDR2 FQNEAQ (reference sequence). The CDR3 covers 13 residues. The ends lost 11 bases at V and 3 bases at J; junction bases unmatched: 5.

The J gene is TRBJ2-1, the V gene TRBV12-3 or TRBV12-4, with a tentative D call TRBD1 (5 bases). The CDR3 length is 13 residues. V lost 2 bases to trimming and J lost 12 bases, with 14 bases between them. CDR3 sequence (DNA): TGTGCCAGCAGTTTATTCCGGACAAGGGGGCAGTTCTTC. Translation gives CASSLFRTRGQFF.

This clone was detected only once. The chain joins TRBV28 to TRBJ1-2, with D hard to call. Germline CDR1 and CDR2: MDHEN and SYDVKM. The V end was cut by 3 bases, the J end by 4 bases, with 3 bases between. This CDR3 has 11 residues. CDR3 in DNA: TGTGCCAGCAGTTTTCTCTATGGCTACACCTTC. Protein sequence: CASSFLYGYTF.

Turning to this clone: Other nucleotide sequences from this sample produce the same CDR3. The V gene is TRBV27, the J gene TRBJ1-3; D unresolved. This CDR3 has 13 residues. The V end was cut by 0 bases, the J end by 4 bases, with 4 bases between. Germline CDR1 reads MNHEY; CDR2 reads SMNVEV (reference sequence). CDR3: CASSLSGGNTIYF. For the CDR3, the DNA is TGTGCCAGCAGTTTATCTGGCGGAAACACCATATATTTT.

This chain joins TRBV30 and TRBJ2-1; 8 bases are shared with TRBD2. V shed 4 bases, J shed 8 bases, and the junction held 4 bases outside the gene matches. Germline CDR1 and CDR2: GTSNPN and SVGIG (reference sequence). This CDR3 comprises 12 residues. In nucleotides, the CDR3 is TGTGCCTGGACCGGGGGGGTCCATGAGCAGTTCTTC. Translated: CAWTGGVHEQFF.

J is TRBJ2-1 and V is TRBV7-9; 12 bases match TRBD1. Germline CDR1 reads SEHNR; CDR2 reads FQNEAQ (reference sequence). The V gene end was trimmed by 7 bases and the J gene end by 12 bases; junction bases not matched to a gene: 13. This CDR3 comprises 15 residues. The CDR3 DNA is TGTGCCAGCACCGTTCCGGGGACAGGGGGCTTTGGGCAGTTCTTC. This sequence encodes CASTVPGTGGFGQFF. The full variable domain, completed using reference TRBV7-9 and TRBJ2-1, is DTGVSQNPRHKITKRGQNVTFRCDPISEHNRLYWYRQTLGQGPEFLTYFQNEAQLEKSRLLSDRFSAERPKGSFSTLEIQRTEQGDSAMYLCASTVPGTGGFGQFFGPGTRLTVL.

The rearrangement uses TRBV19 and TRBJ2-1; D may be TRBD1 (5 bases). Per germline, CDR1 LNHDA and CDR2 SQIVND (reference sequence). Trimming took off 3 bases at V and 3 bases at J, with 15 bases between the two ends. This CDR3 spans 16 amino acids. The CDR3 region is CASSIGRTYVYNEQFF. The CDR3 nucleotides are TGTGCCAGTAGTATTGGAAGGACATACGTCTACAATGAGCAGTTCTTC.

The CDR3 here is CASGIRTSGLPPGELFF. Here the CDR3 DNA reads TGTGCCAGCGGCATTAGGACTAGCGGACTACCACCCGGGGAGCTGTTTTTT. V and J are TRBV7-2 and TRBJ2-2; 10 nucleotides match TRBD2. Germline V gene sequence: CDR1 SGHTA, CDR2 FQGNSA. J lost 6 bases, V lost 8 bases, and 15 bases had no gene match. The CDR3 runs 17 residues. Variable domain in full (rest from reference TRBV7-2 and TRBJ2-2): GAGVSQSPSNKVTEKGKDVELRCDPISGHTALYWYRQSLGQGLEFLIYFQGNSAPDKSGLPSDRFSAERTGGSVSTLTIQRTQQEDSAVYLCASGIRTSGLPPGELFFGEGSRLTVL.

The chain joins TRBV4-3 to TRBJ2-2, with D maybe TRBD2 (6 bases). V was pared by 0 bases and J by 5 bases, with 10 bases between. This CDR3 spans 15 amino acids. Per germline, CDR1 LGHNA and CDR2 YSLEER. Written as DNA, the CDR3 is TGCGCCAGCAGCCAAGATCAGCGGGTTACCGGGGAGCTGTTTTTT. This encodes CASSQDQRVTGELFF.

The chain couples TRBV19 to TRBJ1-2, with 7 bases fitting TRBD1. The CDR3 totals 14 residues. The V gene end was trimmed by 3 bases and the J gene end by 7 bases; junction bases not matched to a gene: 8. CDR1 LNHDA and CDR2 SQIVND come from the germline V gene (reference sequence). CDR3 bases: TGTGCCAGTAGTATGAGGGAACAGGGGTTTGGCTACACCTTC. This codes for CASSMREQGFGYTF. The whole variable domain, filled in from reference TRBV19 and TRBJ1-2, reads DGGITQSPKYLFRKEGQNVTLSCEQNLNHDAMYWYRQDPGQGLRLIYYSQIVNDFQKGDIAEGYSVSREKKESFPLTVTSAQKNPTAFYLCASSMREQGFGYTFGSGTRLTVV.

This chain uses TRBV5-4 with TRBJ2-1, with TRBD2 matching over 12 bases. The CDR3 runs 16 residues. J lost 6 bases, V lost 4 bases, and 8 bases had no gene match. Germline V gene data show CDR1 as SGHNT and CDR2 as YYREEE (reference sequence). This CDR3 is CASSPMTSGGFNEQFF. CDR3 DNA: TGTGCCAGCAGCCCGATGACTAGCGGGGGATTCAATGAGCAGTTCTTC.

V and J are TRBV28 and TRBJ1-6, with 7 bases fitting TRBD1. The V segment lost 4 bases and the J segment 8 bases; nucleotides outside the gene matches: 8. CDR1 is MDHEN, CDR2 SYDVKM, per germline. CDR3 length equals 15 residues. The CDR3 region is CASSSRQGRYSPLHF. In nucleotides, the CDR3 is TGTGCCAGCAGTTCCCGACAGGGAAGGTATTCACCCCTCCACTTT.

This clone occurred once. The rearrangement links TRBV30 to TRBJ2-1; 7 bases agree with TRBD2. The CDR3 has 15 residues. Unmatched junction bases numbered 12, after V lost 4 bases and J lost 6 bases. Germline CDR1 GTSNPN, CDR2 SVGIG (reference sequence). The CDR3 coding sequence is TGTGCCTGGATGCCGTGGGGGGGTCCCGGCAATGAGCAGTTCTTC. This sequence encodes CAWMPWGGPGNEQFF.

J is TRBJ2-5 and V is TRBV5-5; TRBD1 matches 10 bases. Unmatched junction bases numbered 10, after V lost 3 bases and J lost 5 bases. Germline CDR1 is SGHKS and CDR2 is YYEKEE (reference sequence). The CDR3 has 16 amino acids. CDR3 protein: CASSYTPGQGSETQYF. Written as DNA, the CDR3 is TGTGCCAGCAGCTACACCCCGGGACAGGGGTCGGAGACCCAGTACTTC.